This T cell receptor beta chain stems from a study of regulatory T cells in long-lasting Graves disease. Study in general: With positive TSH receptor antibodies and over 5 years of antithyroid drugs, Graves' disease was considered persistent.

Trimming at V came to 5 bases and at J to 5 bases, leaving 10 bases not matched to a gene. CDR3 length equals 15 residues. This sample's time point: persistent/refractory GD, antithyroid drugs over 5 years with positive TRAb. TCR sequences were obtained from RNA taken from PBMCs. An endocrinology department in Xi'an, China, recruited the patients. Study-level points and caveats: With persistent disease, TRBV28, TRBJ1-2 and TRBJ2-5 were the favored segments.

The TCR beta library used iRepertoire HTBI primers with Arm-PCR amplification of CDR3. The authors' processing: In the combined samples, 50 to 75 TRBV and 11 to 15 TRBJ segments were identified. TCRdb reprocessed the multiplex PCR reads with MiXCR, giving one entry per CDR3 protein. For this entry, the V and J calls and clone size follow TCRdb and not the study's own pipeline. Of 430,000 or so distinct CDR3 sequences in the sample, 21% were seen once. The table lists this clonotype with a few counts. The target antigen is unknown. The sample consisted of peripheral blood mononuclear cells (PBMCs), taken when the disease was refractory, from a patient treated with antithyroid drugs. The receptor was isolated from a female donor with Graves disease. The chain joins TRBV12-3 or TRBV12-4 to TRBJ2-3, with TRBD2 matching over 7 bases. The CDR3 DNA is TGTGCCAGCAGTGTGCGGGACTACTCCCAAGATACGCAGTATTTT. Translation: CASSVRDYSQDTQYF.